This T cell receptor beta chain came from a study of shared clonotypes between healthy human individuals. Regarding the study as a whole: Blood was the only sampled material, and tissue repertoires likely differ. It was the non-shared clonotypes that had lower generation probabilities than clonotypes shared by all four donors.

Concerning this clone itself: What it recognizes is unknown.

Assay used: immunoSEQ multiplex PCR; TCRdb lists only in-frame clones, some missing. The sample yields some 2.1 million clones, roughly 95% seen once. V gave up 4 bases and J gave up 1 base, with 5 bases separating them. CDR3 length: 12 residues. Germline-derived CDR1 and CDR2 are SGHRS and YFSETQ. Investigators divided CD4+ cells into CD45RA+ naive and CD45RA-negative memory subsets. Sequenced material: naive CD4+ T cells sorted from blood. The subset was: CD45RA+ positively selected. This sequence joins TRBV5-1 and TRBJ2-5; unclear D gene. The TCR was taken from a man between 18 and 35 years old in good health. The CDR3 DNA sequence: TGCGCCAGCAGCACCCCCCAAGAGACCCAGTACTTC. The encoded protein is CASSTPQETQYF.